A single sample gave rise to the 32 T cell receptor beta chains below, sequenced in a study of T cell responses to AZD1222 COVID-19 vaccine. Using immunoSEQ multiplex PCR, the repertoire was profiled, and TCRdb retains in-frame clones only, with some absent. The sample holds 180,000 or so clones, about nine tenths seen once. Sequences were derived from peripheral blood, sampled 28 days after the second dose of the MenACWY control vaccine. The source is an adult who received the MenACWY meningococcal vaccine as a control.

This clone was detected a few times. This chain connects TRBV19 to TRBJ2-6; D may be TRBD1 (5 bases). The CDR3 runs to 15 residues. Germline V lookup: CDR1 LNHDA, CDR2 SQIVND (reference sequence). Deletions cut 8 bases from V and 0 bases from J, with 11 bases between. The CDR3 DNA follows: TGTGCCAGTGCCAGGGTGGCCTCTGGGGCCAACGTCCTGACTTTC. This gives the protein CASARVASGANVLTF.

This sequence joins TRBV27 and TRBJ1-2; 12 bases fit TRBD1. V shed 2 bases, J shed 7 bases, and the junction held 2 bases outside the gene matches. Germline V gene data show CDR1 as MNHEY and CDR2 as SMNVEV (reference sequence). The CDR3 loop spans 14 amino acids. CDR3 amino acids: CASSLKGQGAGYTF. CDR3 sequence (DNA): TGTGCCAGCAGTTTAAAGGGACAGGGGGCTGGCTACACCTTC.

J is TRBJ2-7 and V is TRBV29-1; D gene unclear. The CDR3 totals 11 residues. The germline V gene encodes CDR1 SQVTM and CDR2 ANQGSEA. The V end was cut by 7 bases, the J end by 4 bases, with 11 bases between. The DNA of the CDR3 is TGCAGCGGGGCACAGCAGTACGAGCAGTACTTC. Its protein product is CSGAQQYEQYF.

The chain couples TRBV19 to TRBJ2-7, with D perhaps matching TRBD1 (6 bases). V lost 3 bases and J lost 2, with 8 bases in between. The CDR3 totals 13 residues. Per the germline V gene, CDR1 is LNHDA and CDR2 is SQIVND (reference sequence). DNA of the CDR3: TGTGCCAGTAGTATCCCAGGGGCCTACGAGCAGTACTTC. Translated, it gives CASSIPGAYEQYF.

The chain has TRBV6-5 and TRBJ1-5, with no clear D. The CDR3 covers 14 residues. Germline V gene lookup returns CDR1 MNHEY and CDR2 SVGAGI. V lost 5 bases to trimming and J lost 5 bases, with 13 bases between them. The CDR3 loop reads CASSTLSRDQPQHF. The CDR3 nucleotides read TGTGCCAGCAGTACCCTTTCTAGAGATCAGCCCCAGCATTTT.

The CDR3: CASSFLYRDVEGYTF. The CDR3 nucleotides are TGTGCCAGCAGTTTTCTATACCGGGACGTCGAAGGCTACACCTTC. This rearrangement joins TRBV27 to TRBJ1-2, with D possibly being TRBD1 (5 bases). The CDR3 has 15 amino acids. The germline V gene encodes CDR1 MNHEY and CDR2 SMNVEV (reference sequence). V lost 3 bases to trimming and J lost 8 bases, with 19 bases between them.

This chain connects TRBV27 to TRBJ2-7; weak D call: TRBD2 (6 bases). This CDR3 region has 13 residues. Germline V CDR1 and CDR2: MNHEY, SMNVEV (reference sequence). The V gene lost 6 bases and the J gene lost 0 bases, with 9 bases spanning the gap. Here the CDR3 DNA reads TGTGCCAGCAGGAGGACTAACTCCTACGAGCAGTACTTC. This encodes CASRRTNSYEQYF.

This chain links TRBV29-1 with TRBJ2-5; D uncertain. Between the trimmed V and J ends, which lost 3 bases and 0 bases, there was a span of 5 bases. This CDR3 is built from 12 residues. Looked up from germline, CDR1 is SQVTM and CDR2 is ANQGSEA. This CDR3 reads CSVESHQETQYF. As DNA, the CDR3 is TGCAGCGTTGAGTCACACCAAGAGACCCAGTACTTC.

This clone was seen a single time. This chain joins TRBV28 and TRBJ2-1, with D unresolved. Trimming stripped 9 bases from V and 0 bases from J, with 9 bases between. Germline CDR1 MDHEN, CDR2 SYDVKM. This CDR3 has 13 amino acids. The CDR3 sequence: CASGPSSYNEQFF. CDR3 DNA sequence: TGTGCCAGTGGCCCTAGCTCCTACAATGAGCAGTTCTTC.

V and J are TRBV10-3 and TRBJ1-1, with a possible D match to TRBD1 (5 bases). The CDR3 has 13 residues. Deletions cut 4 bases from V and 7 bases from J, with 13 bases between. Per germline, CDR1 ENHRY and CDR2 SYGVKD. The CDR3 region has the DNA TGTGCCATCAGTGGGGGCCTAGGAGATGAAGCTTTCTTT. Translating gives CAISGGLGDEAFF.

The rearrangement links TRBV4-1 to TRBJ1-3; D not resolved. V dropped 0 bases and J dropped 2 bases, with 11 bases sitting between them. Looked up from germline, CDR1 is MGHRA and CDR2 is YSYEKL. This CDR3 comprises 16 residues. The CDR3 region has the DNA TGCGCCAGCAGCCAAGATAATTGGGGAGCTGGAAACACCATATATTTT. This translates into CASSQDNWGAGNTIYF.

CDR3 amino acids: CASRPSDMGTGYGYTF. DNA for the CDR3: TGTGCCAGCAGACCTTCGGATATGGGGACAGGGTATGGCTACACCTTC. The rearrangement joins TRBV28 to TRBJ1-2, with 9 bases fitting TRBD1. The germline V gene encodes CDR1 MDHEN and CDR2 SYDVKM. The V segment lost 6 bases and the J segment 5 bases; nucleotides outside the gene matches: 13. The CDR3 covers 16 residues.

The V call is TRBV5-4, the J call TRBJ1-1; unclear D gene. The ends were cut back, 4 bases at V and 1 base at J, with 8 bases in the middle. The CDR3 extends over 13 amino acids. Germline V lookup: CDR1 SGHNT, CDR2 YYREEE (reference sequence). This chain's CDR3 is CASSKTENTEAFF. The CDR3 coding sequence is TGTGCCAGCAGCAAAACAGAGAACACTGAAGCTTTCTTT.

This chain connects TRBV14 to TRBJ2-1, with D unclear. Germline CDR1 reads SGHDN; CDR2 reads FVKESK. The CDR3 runs to 11 residues. V was cut by 1 base and J by 9 bases, with 4 bases left in between. The CDR3: CASSQGLEQFF. The CDR3 DNA follows: TGTGCCAGCAGCCAAGGCCTTGAGCAGTTCTTC.

The chain uses TRBV28 and TRBJ2-7; TRBD1 aligns across 7 bases. Trimming removed 6 bases from V and 9 bases from J; junction bases left unmatched: 23. The CDR3 is made up of 17 amino acids. Germline V gene lookup returns CDR1 MDHEN and CDR2 SYDVKM. CDR3 in amino acids: CASRGLNFRDSPWGQYF. In nucleotides, the CDR3 is TGTGCCAGCAGAGGCCTGAACTTCCGGGACAGTCCCTGGGGGCAGTACTTC. The variable domain in full, completed from reference TRBV28 and TRBJ2-7, reads DVKVTQSSRYLVKRTGEKVFLECVQDMDHENMFWYRQDPGLGLRLIYFSYDVKMKEKGDIPEGYSVSREKKERFSLILESASTNQTSMYLCASRGLNFRDSPWGQYFGPGTRLTVT.

The V and J genes are TRBV4-1 and TRBJ2-5, with TRBD2 matching 11 bases. The CDR3 contains 17 residues. Germline V gene sequence: CDR1 MGHRA, CDR2 YSYEKL. V was pared by 1 base and J by 5 bases, with 9 bases of the junction left unmatched. CDR3 region: CASSQGVAGGPEETQYF. The CDR3 DNA reads as TGCGCCAGCAGCCAAGGGGTAGCGGGAGGGCCGGAGGAGACCCAGTACTTC.

The chain carries TRBV6-5 and TRBJ1-1; D ambiguous. From germline, CDR1 is MNHEY and CDR2 SVGAGI. The CDR3 extends over 15 amino acids. V was pared by 0 bases and J by 1 base, with 9 bases between. CDR3 bases: TGTGCCAGCAGTTACTCATCAGAAGGGAACACTGAAGCTTTCTTT. This encodes CASSYSSEGNTEAFF.

This chain joins TRBV12-2 and TRBJ2-7; the listed D gene, TRBD1, was not tested against the DNA. TRBV12-2 is annotated as a pseudogene. The CDR3 loop spans 15 amino acids. The CDR3 DNA follows: TGTGCAAGTATTAGGAACCGGACAGGGGCGGAAGAGCAGTACTTC. Translation gives CASIRNRTGAEEQYF.

The gene calls are TRBV19 and TRBJ2-2; perhaps TRBD1 as D (7 bases). The V and J ends lost 6 bases and 6 bases respectively, with 17 bases between them. The germline gives CDR1 LNHDA, CDR2 SQIVND (reference sequence). The CDR3 contains 15 residues. The chain's CDR3 is CASSRAEGAAGELFF. CDR3 coding DNA: TGTGCCAGTAGCAGAGCGGAGGGGGCTGCCGGGGAGCTGTTTTTT.

The V call is TRBV7-3, the J call TRBJ2-1; either TRBD1 or TRBD2 may supply D (5 bases each). CDR3 length: 16 residues. Germline CDR1 and CDR2: SGHTA and FQGTGA. V lost 5 bases and J 9 bases, leaving 23 bases between the germline ends. This chain's CDR3 is CASSQYGTRLVGEQFF. CDR3 nucleotides: TGTGCCAGCAGCCAATACGGGACCCGCTTGGTGGGTGAGCAGTTCTTC.

V usage is TRBV30 and J usage is TRBJ2-1; 7 nucleotides align to TRBD1. Trimming removed 5 bases from V and 0 bases from J; junction bases left unmatched: 1. This CDR3 has 13 amino acids. The germline V gene encodes CDR1 GTSNPN and CDR2 SVGIG (reference sequence). CDR3 in DNA: TGTGCCTGGGGGACAGACTCCTACAATGAGCAGTTCTTC. It codes for CAWGTDSYNEQFF.

This clone was found once. The CDR3 DNA follows: TGTGCCATCAGTGAGGCGGGAGGTGAAGAGACCCAGTACTTC. It translates to CAISEAGGEETQYF. The chain links TRBV10-3 to TRBJ2-5; 8 bases match TRBD2. J lost 3 bases, V lost 2 bases, and 2 bases had no gene match. The germline V gene has CDR1 ENHRY and CDR2 SYGVKD. This CDR3 is 14 amino acids long.

The chain joins TRBV18 to TRBJ1-4; no clear D. The CDR3 has 16 residues. The V gene's germline CDR1 is KGHSH and CDR2 LQKENI. Trimming stripped 4 bases from V and 0 bases from J, with 12 bases between. This CDR3 is CASSRSDPATNEKLFF. The CDR3 coding sequence is TGTGCCAGCTCACGCTCGGACCCTGCAACTAATGAAAAACTGTTTTTT. The whole variable domain, filled in from reference TRBV18 and TRBJ1-4, reads NAGVMQNPRHLVRRRGQEARLRCSPMKGHSHVYWYRQLPEEGLKFMVYLQKENIIDESGMPKERFSAEFPKEGPSILRIQQVVRGDSAAYFCASSRSDPATNEKLFFGSGTQLSVL.

The rearrangement uses TRBV5-1 and TRBJ2-7; TRBD1 matches 7 bases. The CDR3 covers 16 residues. V dropped 4 bases and J dropped 3; count of bases not matched to a gene: 13. Germline CDR1 is SGHRS and CDR2 is YFSETQ. The CDR3 reads CASSPRDSQGFYEQYF. CDR3 DNA: TGCGCCAGCAGCCCACGGGACAGTCAAGGTTTCTACGAGCAGTACTTC.

The chain is built from TRBV16 and TRBJ2-7, with D perhaps assigned TRBD1 or TRBD2 (7 bases each). Germline CDR1 KGHSY, CDR2 FQNENV. Trimming removed 0 bases at V and 2 bases at J, with 17 bases between. The CDR3 totals 17 residues. CDR3 in DNA: TGTGCCAGCAGCCAATCGGTTGCAGGGGGGGCCACCTACGAGCAGTACTTC. The encoded protein is CASSQSVAGGATYEQYF.

This sequence joins TRBV10-3 and TRBJ2-7; TRBD2 matches at 9 bases. CDR1 and CDR2 (germline): ENHRY, SYGVKD. CDR3 length equals 15 residues. Trimming removed 4 bases from V and 4 bases from J; junction bases left unmatched: 8. This chain's CDR3 is CAISGKVAGEYEQYF. The CDR3 DNA is TGTGCCATCAGTGGAAAAGTAGCGGGAGAGTACGAGCAGTACTTC.

V is TRBV5-1 and J is TRBJ1-1; D unclear. CDR3 length: 14 amino acids. Germline V gene lookup returns CDR1 SGHRS and CDR2 YFSETQ. The V and J ends lost 7 bases and 1 base respectively, with 14 bases between them. As DNA, the CDR3 is TGCGCCAGCGTGGGAGATAATAGGAACACTGAAGCTTTCTTT. It translates to CASVGDNRNTEAFF.

The genes are TRBV3-1 (or the pseudogene TRBV3-2) and TRBJ2-5; D remains unclear. Trimming removed 1 base at V and 4 bases at J, with 4 bases between. Germline V gives CDR1 LGHDT, CDR2 YNNKEL (reference sequence). The CDR3 extends over 12 amino acids. The CDR3 spells CASSQVRETQYF. The CDR3 region has the DNA TGTGCCAGCAGCCAAGTAAGAGAGACCCAGTACTTC.

V usage is TRBV18 and J usage is TRBJ2-1; 9 bases agree with TRBD2. Germline-derived CDR1 and CDR2 are KGHSH and LQKENI. The CDR3 covers 16 residues. The J segment lost 0 bases and the V segment lost 2 bases, leaving 2 bases of the junction unmatched. CDR3 nucleotide sequence: TGTGCCAGCTCACCAACTAGCGGGCTCTCCTACAATGAGCAGTTCTTC. It encodes CASSPTSGLSYNEQFF.

The chain is built from TRBV7-8 and TRBJ1-4; D might be TRBD1 (6 bases). Per germline, CDR1 SGHVS and CDR2 FQNEAQ. The V and J ends lost 5 bases and 7 bases respectively, with 17 bases between them. The CDR3 has 15 residues. CDR3 in DNA: TGTGCCAGCAGCCGAATCCGGGACACCCGTGAAAAACTGTTTTTT. It is translated as CASSRIRDTREKLFF.

V is TRBV25-1 and J is TRBJ1-2, with 9 bases lining up with TRBD1. The CDR3 consists of 14 residues. Per germline, CDR1 MGHDK and CDR2 SYGVNS. J was trimmed by 6 bases and V by 6 bases; bases with no gene match: 8. CDR3 protein: CASRGQWDRDGYTF. The CDR3 DNA reads TGTGCCAGCAGAGGGCAATGGGACAGGGATGGCTACACCTTC.

This clone appeared once. The V gene is TRBV6-1, the J gene TRBJ2-7; TRBD2 might be the D (6 bases). Trimming pared 3 bases from V and 3 bases from J, leaving 15 bases between. This CDR3 has 15 amino acids. Looked up from germline, CDR1 is MNHNS and CDR2 is SASEGT. CDR3 nucleotides: TGTGCCAGCAGTGAGGCGGGAAGTCGATTCTACGAGCAGTACTTC. This encodes CASSEAGSRFYEQYF.